The rows below give T cell receptor beta chains drawn from one sample of a study of shared clonotypes between healthy human individuals. Some clones are missing from TCRdb's copy, which holds only in-frame ones; the method was immunoSEQ multiplex PCR. Among about 1.5 million clones listed, around 98% were seen once. The sample was naive CD4+ T cells sorted from blood. The receptors come from a man in his thirties or forties in good health. The CDR3 runs from the conserved cysteine through the conserved F or W. D genes are given only for firm matches. Size is stated for part of the rows, as once, few or many counts, or as a class when the clone is expanded.

V gene: TRBV6-1
J gene: TRBJ2-3
clone size: NA
CDR3 length: 14
D gene: TRBD2
CDR3 DNA: TGTGCCAGTCGACTAGCGGGAGTAACAGATACGCAGTATTTT
CDR3 protein: CASRLAGVTDTQYF

V gene: TRBV4-1
J gene: TRBJ1-1
clone size: NA
CDR3 length: 15
D gene: NA
CDR3 DNA: TGCGCCAGCGCGAGACAGGAGCTAGGGAACACTGAAGCTTTCTTT
CDR3 protein: CASARQELGNTEAFF

V gene: TRBV10-3
J gene: TRBJ1-2
clone size: NA
CDR3 length: 14
D gene: TRBD1
CDR3 DNA: TGTGCCATCAGTGAGCCTGGACAGGGGGACGGCTACACCTTC
CDR3 protein: CAISEPGQGDGYTF

V gene: TRBV18
J gene: TRBJ1-1
clone size: once
CDR3 length: 14
D gene: NA
CDR3 DNA: TGTGCCAGCTCACCCAGGGGAGGAAACACTGAAGCTTTCTTT
CDR3 protein: CASSPRGGNTEAFF

V gene: TRBV18
J gene: TRBJ2-1
clone size: NA
CDR3 length: 16
D gene: NA
CDR3 DNA: TGTGCCAGCTCCGATAATCGGGGGGCGAGGTACAATGAGCAGTTCTTC
CDR3 protein: CASSDNRGARYNEQFF

V gene: TRBV19
J gene: TRBJ2-2
clone size: NA
CDR3 length: 11
D gene: NA
CDR3 DNA: TGTGCCAGTACCCAACACCGGGAGCTGTTTTTT
CDR3 protein: CASTQHRELFF

V gene: TRBV5-1
J gene: TRBJ2-1
clone size: NA
CDR3 length: 14
D gene: NA
CDR3 DNA: TGCGCCAGCAGTACCCCCCCAGACAGTAATGAGCAGTTCTTC
CDR3 protein: CASSTPPDSNEQFF

V gene: TRBV9
J gene: TRBJ2-5
clone size: NA
CDR3 length: 16
D gene: NA
CDR3 DNA: TGTGCCAGCAGCGTAGACGGCAGGGGCCGTGGAGAGACCCAGTACTTC
CDR3 protein: CASSVDGRGRGETQYF

V gene: TRBV4-1
J gene: TRBJ2-1
clone size: NA
CDR3 length: 13
D gene: TRBD2
CDR3 DNA: TGCGCCAGCAGCCAACTAGGACTAGATGAGCAGTTCTTC
CDR3 protein: CASSQLGLDEQFF

V gene: TRBV5-4
J gene: TRBJ2-1
clone size: NA
CDR3 length: 16
D gene: NA
CDR3 DNA: TGTGCCAGCAGCTTGGACAGCGGATACGGGGACAATGAGCAGTTCTTC
CDR3 protein: CASSLDSGYGDNEQFF

V gene: TRBV6-1
J gene: TRBJ2-7
clone size: NA
CDR3 length: 14
D gene: NA
CDR3 DNA: TGTGCCAGCAGTGGGAGTCGCCTCTCCTACGAGCAGTACTTC
CDR3 protein: CASSGSRLSYEQYF

V gene: TRBV29-1
J gene: TRBJ2-3
clone size: NA
CDR3 length: 12
D gene: NA
CDR3 DNA: TGCAGCGTTATGGATGGCACAGATACGCAGTATTTT
CDR3 protein: CSVMDGTDTQYF

V gene: TRBV6-5
J gene: TRBJ2-5
clone size: NA
CDR3 length: 14
D gene: NA
CDR3 DNA: TGTGCCAGCAGTTACTGGGCAGGGGAAGAGACCCAGTACTTC
CDR3 protein: CASSYWAGEETQYF

V gene: TRBV9
J gene: TRBJ1-3
clone size: NA
CDR3 length: 17
D gene: NA
CDR3 DNA: TGTGCCAGCAGCGTAGCGGGGGGGACAACCTCTGGAAACACCATATATTTT
CDR3 protein: CASSVAGGTTSGNTIYF

V gene: TRBV11-2
J gene: TRBJ2-7
clone size: NA
CDR3 length: 14
D gene: NA
CDR3 DNA: TGTGCCAGCAACATCCCGGCCCATACCTACGAGCAGTACTTC
CDR3 protein: CASNIPAHTYEQYF

V gene: TRBV7-9
J gene: TRBJ2-1
clone size: NA
CDR3 length: 15
D gene: TRBD2
CDR3 DNA: TGTGCCAGCAGCTTAGGACTAGCGGGGGTCAATGAGCAGTTCTTC
CDR3 protein: CASSLGLAGVNEQFF

V gene: TRBV11-3
J gene: TRBJ2-7
clone size: NA
CDR3 length: 14
D gene: NA
CDR3 DNA: TGTGCCAGCAGCCTTACAGGGACGTCCTACGAGCAGTACTTC
CDR3 protein: CASSLTGTSYEQYF

V gene: TRBV5-5
J gene: TRBJ1-5
clone size: NA
CDR3 length: 15
D gene: TRBD1
CDR3 DNA: TGTGCCAGCAGCGAGACAGGGGTGGTTTTGCAGCCCCAGCATTTT
CDR3 protein: CASSETGVVLQPQHF

V gene: TRBV5-4
J gene: TRBJ1-1
clone size: NA
CDR3 length: 15
D gene: NA
CDR3 DNA: TGTGCCAGCAGCCACTGGGGGCCTAGGGGCACTGAAGCTTTCTTT
CDR3 protein: CASSHWGPRGTEAFF

V gene: TRBV9
J gene: TRBJ2-7
clone size: NA
CDR3 length: 17
D gene: TRBD2
CDR3 DNA: TGTGCCAGCTCTAAAAACTTCCTTAGCGGGAGAAAAGACGAGCAGTACTTC
CDR3 protein: CASSKNFLSGRKDEQYF

V gene: TRBV2
J gene: TRBJ2-1
clone size: NA
CDR3 length: 15
D gene: TRBD2
CDR3 DNA: TGTGCCAGCAGCATAGAGGCGGGAGAGGAGAATGAGCAGTTCTTC
CDR3 protein: CASSIEAGEENEQFF

V gene: TRBV10-3
J gene: TRBJ1-5
clone size: once
CDR3 length: 12
D gene: NA
CDR3 DNA: TGTGCCTCTGGGGGATATGATCAGCCCCAGCATTTT
CDR3 protein: CASGGYDQPQHF

V gene: TRBV5-1
J gene: TRBJ1-1
clone size: once
CDR3 length: 15
D gene: TRBD1
CDR3 DNA: TGCGCCAGCAGCTCCGGACAGGGGGCAGGCACTGAAGCTTTCTTT
CDR3 protein: CASSSGQGAGTEAFF

V gene: TRBV6-5
J gene: TRBJ2-7
clone size: NA
CDR3 length: 15
D gene: TRBD1
CDR3 DNA: TGTGCCAGCAGTTACTCGACAGGGGGAACCTACGAGCAGTACTTC
CDR3 protein: CASSYSTGGTYEQYF

V gene: TRBV7-9
J gene: TRBJ2-7
clone size: NA
CDR3 length: 12
D gene: NA
CDR3 DNA: TGTGCCAGCAGCTTAGTAGGCGTCGAGCAGTACTTC
CDR3 protein: CASSLVGVEQYF

V gene: TRBV27
J gene: TRBJ2-4
clone size: once
CDR3 length: 15
D gene: TRBD2
CDR3 DNA: TGTGCCAGCAGTTCCGCCCCGGCGGGAGTTAGCATTCAGTACTTC
CDR3 protein: CASSSAPAGVSIQYF

V gene: TRBV18
J gene: TRBJ2-1
clone size: NA
CDR3 length: 16
D gene: TRBD1
CDR3 DNA: TGTGCCAGCTCACCACAGGGGGACAGGGACCACAATGAGCAGTTCTTC
CDR3 protein: CASSPQGDRDHNEQFF

V gene: TRBV28
J gene: TRBJ2-2
clone size: NA
CDR3 length: 16
D gene: TRBD2
CDR3 DNA: TGTGCCAGCAGTCATTTTAGCGGGAGGGGGACCGGGGAGCTGTTTTTT
CDR3 protein: CASSHFSGRGTGELFF

V gene: TRBV5-4
J gene: TRBJ2-7
clone size: NA
CDR3 length: 15
D gene: NA
CDR3 DNA: TGTGCCAGCAGCTTGGGGGGTTCCCGCCAGTACGAGCAGTACTTC
CDR3 protein: CASSLGGSRQYEQYF

V gene: TRBV2
J gene: TRBJ2-1
clone size: NA
CDR3 length: 16
D gene: TRBD2
CDR3 DNA: TGTGCCAGCAGTCGGAGACTAGCGGGAGGGTACAATGAGCAGTTCTTC
CDR3 protein: CASSRRLAGGYNEQFF

V gene: TRBV27
J gene: TRBJ2-1
clone size: NA
CDR3 length: 16
D gene: TRBD2
CDR3 DNA: TGTGCCAGCAGTTTATTGACTAGCGCCCCTAGATATGAGCAGTTCTTC
CDR3 protein: CASSLLTSAPRYEQFF

V gene: TRBV5-1
J gene: TRBJ2-2
clone size: NA
CDR3 length: 16
D gene: NA
CDR3 DNA: TGCGCCAGCACGCAGGGGGACTTTTATGGAACCGGGGAGCTGTTTTTT
CDR3 protein: CASTQGDFYGTGELFF

V gene: TRBV28
J gene: TRBJ2-2
clone size: NA
CDR3 length: 17
D gene: TRBD2
CDR3 DNA: TGTGCCAGCAGTTTAAGGATAGCGGGGTCGGACACCGGGGAGCTGTTTTTT
CDR3 protein: CASSLRIAGSDTGELFF